The source of this T cell receptor beta chain is a study of blood T cell repertoires in COVID-19 (dated by TCRdb to 2018 to 2021). Background for the entire study: The collaborator samples originated in the United States, Italy and Spain and spanned the acute and convalescent phases of COVID-19. Samples were obtained from the ongoing ImmuneRACE study (first 160 participants) and from 1,254 subjects provided by 6 global collaborators. Nearly every sample came with metadata listing a de-identified subject ID, COVID-19 status, age in years and sex. The dataset comprised deeply sampled blood TCRbeta repertoires from subjects exposed to, actively infected with, or recovered from COVID-19. Where HLA class I and class II types were available, the types were taken from metadata supplied by the sample provider, not from assay-based typing. The repertoires were released in a freely available public database meant as a resource for research on the immune response to SARS-CoV-2. The material from the prospective study consisted of cDNA or gDNA derived from T cells, B-cell-depleted T cells, or PBMCs. Summary of the overall study and its limitations: The quantity of clinical and demographic metadata differed by source and by participant and was supplied without curation.

The V end gives up 4 bases and the J end 4 bases, leaving 7 bases in the junction not matched to a gene. There are 15 amino acids in the CDR3, from cysteine to phenylalanine inclusive. Left in the record is the CDR3 DNA by itself, 45 bases read in frame from the first base. The germline V gene encodes CDR1 SGHRS and CDR2 YFSETQ. In the prospective study, participants were about 18 to 90 years old, resided in 25 or so geographic areas of the United States, and were enrolled through a virtual design. To assign participants to cohorts, the prospective study relied on clinical history that participants themselves reported in a screening survey and a study questionnaire. Recovered participants in ImmuneRACE Cohort 3 were defined by two consecutive negative NP/OP PCR tests, clearance by a healthcare professional, or resolution of symptoms. Mobile phlebotomists in the prospective study collected whole blood, serum and a nasopharyngeal or oropharyngeal swab from every participant. Prospective study participants could optionally give additional blood draws and questionnaires over an approximately two-month period. Before DNA extraction, blood samples from the prospective study were shipped at room temperature or frozen.

TCRbeta CDR3 regions were amplified from genomic DNA using the immunoSEQ Assay, a bias-controlled multiplex PCR. As for the authors' bioinformatics: The number of nucleated cells in each sample was estimated from the amplification of reference gene primers within the assay. To quantify the absolute abundance of each unique TCRbeta CDR3 rearrangement, sequence reads were collapsed and filtered. Productive Simpson clonality was computed per sample as the square root of Simpson's diversity index over productive rearrangements. In its TCRdb copy, this immuneACCESS table keeps in-frame sequences only and misses some clones. Where compared with another copy, unresolved V genes explain less than half of these, and the others have no known cause. V and J calls and clone size are given by that table; D and trimming were obtained from the DNA. This sample is represented by more than 100,000 clones; 84% of them were singletons. Over 3% of the sample rests with the top ten.

This clone was observed once. What antigen it recognizes has not been identified. Base qualities are not recorded, but no much larger clone differs from it by a single base. This TCR was sampled from a woman aged 25 to 39 who had recovered from COVID-19. The sequencing input was PBMCs or T cells enriched from blood (not recorded which). The V and J segments used are TRBV5-1 and TRBJ2-3, with 9 bases in between that match TRBD1. CDR3 sequence: CASSRDRAKADTQYF. The bases read TGCGCCAGCAGCCGGGACAGGGCTAAGGCAGATACGCAGTATTTT. Beyond the CDR3, the reference TRBV5-1 and TRBJ2-3 genes provide the residues; the full variable domain reads: KAGVTQTPRYLIKTRGQQVTLSCSPISGHRSVSWYQQTPGQGLQFLFEYFSETQRNKGNFPGRFSGRQFSNSRSEMNVSTLELGDSALYLCASSRDRAKADTQYFGPGTRLTVL.